Below, 10 T cell receptor beta chains from the same sample are listed, as sequenced in a study of blood T cell repertoires in COVID-19. Profiling relied on immunoSEQ multiplex PCR, and the TCRdb table lists in-frame clones only, not all of them. The sample holds 150,000 to 200,000 clones, 89% seen once. Sequenced sample: PBMCs or T cells enriched from blood (not recorded which). The receptors originated from a woman aged 18-30 years who had recovered from COVID-19.

The rearrangement links TRBV25-1 to TRBJ1-1, with D uncertain. In germline, CDR1 is MGHDK, CDR2 SYGVNS. V was cut by 8 bases and J by 0 bases, with 13 bases left in between. The CDR3 consists of 14 residues. DNA for the CDR3: TGTGCCAGCTCGAAATACGGGGTGAACACTGAAGCTTTCTTT. Encoded protein: CASSKYGVNTEAFF.

V gene TRBV18 combines with J gene TRBJ1-1; D gene uncertain. This CDR3 has 12 amino acids. Deletions cut 1 base from V and 7 bases from J, with 7 bases between. Germline lookup yields CDR1 KGHSH and CDR2 LQKENI. CDR3 bases: TGTGCCAGCTCACCACGCGCGGGTGAAGCTTTCTTT. Protein sequence: CASSPRAGEAFF.

The chain carries TRBV12-3 or TRBV12-4 and TRBJ1-5; no firm D call. V was pared by 4 bases and J by 7 bases, with 11 bases between. CDR3 length: 13 residues. CDR3 region: CASSSGPRQPQHF. In nucleotides, the CDR3 is TGTGCCAGCAGTTCGGGTCCAAGGCAGCCCCAGCATTTT.

V usage is TRBV7-9 and J usage is TRBJ2-7; the match to TRBD1 covers 8 bases. CDR3 size: 14 residues. Looked up from germline, CDR1 is SEHNR and CDR2 is FQNEAQ (reference sequence). V gave up 4 bases and J gave up 3 bases; unmatched junction bases: 5. CDR3 sequence: CASSSDRGLYEQYF. Here the CDR3 DNA reads TGTGCCAGCAGCTCAGACAGGGGCCTCTACGAGCAGTACTTC.

The gene calls are TRBV19 and TRBJ2-7; 11 positions agree with TRBD2. The CDR3 loop spans 17 amino acids. The germline V gene encodes CDR1 LNHDA and CDR2 SQIVND (reference sequence). Germline trimming cut 3 bases from V and 1 base from J; bases unmatched to any gene: 8. CDR3 nucleotide sequence: TGTGCCAGTAGTATCGGGGCTAGCGGGAGGAGGTCCTACGAGCAGTACTTC. Translated: CASSIGASGRRSYEQYF.

The CDR3 DNA is TGTGCCAGCAGCCGCGGACAGGGTGAAGCTTTCTTT. This sequence encodes CASSRGQGEAFF. The chain couples TRBV7-9 to TRBJ1-1, with TRBD1 identical over 8 bases. CDR3 length: 12 amino acids. Germline loops: CDR1 SEHNR, CDR2 FQNEAQ (reference sequence). Trimming at V came to 5 bases and at J to 7 bases, leaving 3 bases not matched to a gene.

The rearrangement uses TRBV7-2 and TRBJ2-5; D is unresolved. V shed 3 bases and J shed 2 bases, with 16 bases lying between them. Looked up from germline, CDR1 is SGHTA and CDR2 is FQGNSA. The CDR3 is made up of 16 amino acids. The DNA for the CDR3 is TGTGCCAGCAGCTTCCAACTCTTCACGGTGCAAGAGACCCAGTACTTC. Translation: CASSFQLFTVQETQYF.

This chain joins TRBV9 and TRBJ2-2, with TRBD2 identical over 8 bases. The CDR3 runs 16 residues. V lost 0 bases and J lost 3; bases outside the gene matches: 4. Germline CDR1 and CDR2: SGDLS and YYNGEE. As DNA, the CDR3 is TGTGCCAGCAGCGTAGAGGCTAGCGGGTACACCGGGGAGCTGTTTTTT. Translated, it gives CASSVEASGYTGELFF.

This chain uses TRBV6-2 or TRBV6-3 with TRBJ2-7; maybe TRBD2 (8 bases). This CDR3 has 20 residues. Trimming removed 4 bases at V and 1 base at J, with 29 bases between. Looked up from germline, CDR1 is MNHEY and CDR2 is SVGEGT. CDR3 DNA sequence: TGTGCCAGCAGTTCCCCTCCCGTGACAGGGTCCGGGGGGGTTTCCTACGAGCAGTACTTC. This gives the protein CASSSPPVTGSGGVSYEQYF.

The V gene is TRBV7-9, the J gene TRBJ2-1, with D maybe TRBD2 (5 bases). CDR3 length: 17 residues. With 2 bases removed from V and 4 bases from J, the gap between germline ends came to 18 bases. Germline loops: CDR1 SEHNR, CDR2 FQNEAQ (reference sequence). CDR3 in DNA: TGTGCCAGCAGCTTATTCGGTTTCGCCTCGGGGTACAATGAGCAGTTCTTC. It translates to CASSLFGFASGYNEQFF.